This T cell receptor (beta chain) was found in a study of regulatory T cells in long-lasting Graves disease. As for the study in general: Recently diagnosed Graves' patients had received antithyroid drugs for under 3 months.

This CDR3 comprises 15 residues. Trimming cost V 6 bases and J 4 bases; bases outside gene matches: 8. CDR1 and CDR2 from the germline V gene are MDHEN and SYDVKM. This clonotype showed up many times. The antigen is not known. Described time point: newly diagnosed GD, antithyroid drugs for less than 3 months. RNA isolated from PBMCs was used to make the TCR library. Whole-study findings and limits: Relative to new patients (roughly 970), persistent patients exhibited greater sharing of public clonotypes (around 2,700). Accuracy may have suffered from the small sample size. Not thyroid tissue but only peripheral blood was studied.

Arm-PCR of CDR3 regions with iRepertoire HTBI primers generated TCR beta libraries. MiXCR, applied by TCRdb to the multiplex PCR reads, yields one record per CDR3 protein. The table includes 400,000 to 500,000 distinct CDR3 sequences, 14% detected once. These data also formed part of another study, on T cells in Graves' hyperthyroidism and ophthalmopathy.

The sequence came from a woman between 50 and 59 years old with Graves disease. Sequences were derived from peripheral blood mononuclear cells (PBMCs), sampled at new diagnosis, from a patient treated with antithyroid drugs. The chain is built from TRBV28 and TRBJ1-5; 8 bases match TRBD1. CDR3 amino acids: CASRIQTGANQPQHF. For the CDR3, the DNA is TGTGCCAGCAGGATCCAGACAGGGGCGAATCAGCCCCAGCATTTT.